The clone carrying this T cell receptor beta chain was picked up a small number of times. Its target is not known. With V trimmed by 5 bases and J by 2 bases, 6 bases remained unmatched. Germline V gives CDR1 SEHNR, CDR2 FQNEAQ (reference sequence). CDR3 length: 15 amino acids. These data belong to a study of identical twins. Study-level findings and limits: Within cord blood, abundant beta clonotypes carried fewer insertions, but memory repertoires showed no such trend.

TCRdb ran MiXCR on the 5' RACE reads and lists one entry per CDR3 protein. The sample holds roughly 190,000 distinct CDR3 sequences, more than 15% seen once. These sequences were also reported in another study, on T cells expressing NK-cell markers.

J is TRBJ2-7 and V is TRBV7-9; 10 positions agree with TRBD2. What was sequenced was CD8+ T cells sorted from blood. This sequence was found in a woman aged 18-29 years in good health. In DNA, the CDR3 is TGTGCCAGCAGCACAGAAGCGGGAGGGACCTACGAGCAGTACTTC. This gives the protein CASSTEAGGTYEQYF.